This TCR beta chain was observed in a study of T-cell memory formation after mild COVID-19. Across the study: Each donor largely had its own TCR clusters.

Overall study results and limits: For contracting clones, CD4+ ones sat mainly in CM and EM, CD8+ in EMRA. In pre-infection memory, a portion of responding clones appeared, which suggested that cross-reactive memory joined.

The TCR alpha and TCR beta cDNA libraries, bearing sample barcodes and UMIs, were generated by 5'RACE using constant-segment primers. TCRdb reanalysed the 5' RACE reads using MiXCR and keeps one entry per CDR3 protein. Of 450,000 to 650,000 distinct CDR3 sequences in the sample, roughly 18% were seen once. Turning to this clonotype: Its antigen is unknown.

The CDR3 length is 16 residues. CDR1 KGHDR and CDR2 SFDVKD come from the germline V gene. The V segment lost 3 bases and the J segment 5 bases; nucleotides outside the gene matches: 7. The rearrangement uses TRBV24-1 and TRBJ2-3; the match to TRBD2 covers 10 bases. The source is an adult woman who had mild COVID-19 (a few samples of this study predate the infection). Cell type and time point are not known. The specimen sequenced was PBMCs or a T cell subset sorted from them (not recorded which). CDR3 nucleotide sequence: TGTGCCACCAGTGATAGAAGCGGGAGGGCGATAGATACGCAGTATTTT. Translating it yields CATSDRSGRAIDTQYF.